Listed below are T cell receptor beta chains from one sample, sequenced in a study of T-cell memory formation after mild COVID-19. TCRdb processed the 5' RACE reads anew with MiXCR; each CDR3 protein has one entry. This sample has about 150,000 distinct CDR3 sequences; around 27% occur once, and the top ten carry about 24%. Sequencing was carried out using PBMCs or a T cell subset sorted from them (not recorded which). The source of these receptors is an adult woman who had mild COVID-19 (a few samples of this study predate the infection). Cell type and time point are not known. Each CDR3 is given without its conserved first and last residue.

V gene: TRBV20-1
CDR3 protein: SASSYETPGDNSNQPQH

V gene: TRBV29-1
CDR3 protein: SAWTGGDYGYT

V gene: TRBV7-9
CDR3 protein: ASSLEDRESDYT

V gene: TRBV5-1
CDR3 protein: ASSLDASTDTQY

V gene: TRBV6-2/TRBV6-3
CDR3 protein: ASSYSGLAGGPAGELF

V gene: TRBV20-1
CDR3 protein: SASAGGLAGGPQETQY

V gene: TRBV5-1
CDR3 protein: ASSFSGGHKVVQY

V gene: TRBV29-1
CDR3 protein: SVGDGTNSPLH

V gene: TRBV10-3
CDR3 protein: AISGSGTGGPYEQY

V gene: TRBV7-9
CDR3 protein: ASSPGLAGPSTDTQY

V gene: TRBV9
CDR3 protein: ASSGVYNEQF

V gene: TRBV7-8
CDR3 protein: ASSASERGVTMNTEAF

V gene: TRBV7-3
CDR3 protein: ASSLGLAGANTDTQY

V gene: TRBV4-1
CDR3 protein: ASSQGRVYGYT

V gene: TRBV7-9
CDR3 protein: ASSPRSIYGYT

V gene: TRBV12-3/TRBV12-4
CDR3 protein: ASTLAGEAF

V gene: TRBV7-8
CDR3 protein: ASSHRRTGGIYEQY

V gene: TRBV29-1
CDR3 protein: SVEREPEQF

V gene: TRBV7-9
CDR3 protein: ASSLPSHGTQY

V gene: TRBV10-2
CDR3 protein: ASSVKVLEKLF

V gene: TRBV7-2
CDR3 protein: ASSLGGLLAGGSSSYNEQF

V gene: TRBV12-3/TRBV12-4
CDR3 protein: ASSSGDRYTGELF

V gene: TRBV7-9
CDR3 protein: ASSLGQGIQGGF

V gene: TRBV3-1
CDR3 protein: ASSLGIAGVYEQY

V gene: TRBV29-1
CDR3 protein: SVTGTSEYFYEQY

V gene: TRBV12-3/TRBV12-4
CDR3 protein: ASSSGWAQPQH

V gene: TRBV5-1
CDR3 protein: ASSLAMGSTEAF

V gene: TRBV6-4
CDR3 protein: ASSPGTGDWDEQF

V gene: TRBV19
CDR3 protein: ASSRDRGLDQPQH

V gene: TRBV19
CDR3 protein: ASSKEAWTEAF

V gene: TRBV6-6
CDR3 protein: ASALEGQATGELF

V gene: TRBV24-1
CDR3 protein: ATSDPDRDEQY

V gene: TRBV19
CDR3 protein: ASSMGGQTGELF

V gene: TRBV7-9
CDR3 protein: ASSLGRGGQGQSNYGYT

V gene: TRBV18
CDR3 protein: ASSLGSSGPDEKLF

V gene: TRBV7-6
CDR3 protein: ASSSLPSTSDNEQF